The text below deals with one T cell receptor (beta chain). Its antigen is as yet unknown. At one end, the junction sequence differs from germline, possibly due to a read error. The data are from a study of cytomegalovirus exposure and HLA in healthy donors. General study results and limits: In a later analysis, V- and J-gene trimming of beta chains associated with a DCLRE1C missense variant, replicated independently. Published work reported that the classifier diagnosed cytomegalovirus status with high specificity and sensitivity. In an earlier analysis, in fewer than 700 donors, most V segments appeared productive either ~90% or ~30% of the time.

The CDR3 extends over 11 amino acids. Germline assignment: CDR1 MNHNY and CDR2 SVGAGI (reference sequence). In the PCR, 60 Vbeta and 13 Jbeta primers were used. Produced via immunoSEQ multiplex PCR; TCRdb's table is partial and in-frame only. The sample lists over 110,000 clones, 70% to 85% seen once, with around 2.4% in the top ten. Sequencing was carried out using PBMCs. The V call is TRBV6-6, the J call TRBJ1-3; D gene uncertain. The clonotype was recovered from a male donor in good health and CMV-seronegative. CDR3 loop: CATSQGNTIYF. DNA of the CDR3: TGTGCCACCAGTCAAGGAAACACCATATATTTT.